The clone carrying this TCR beta chain appeared a single time. Under the authors' procedure: Quantification of nucleated cells was approximated via reference gene primer amplification. The repertoire was sequenced with immunoSEQ multiplex PCR; TCRdb's copy has only in-frame clones and lacks some. For V, J and clone size, that table is used; D and trimming come from the DNA. This repertoire shows some 400,000 clones, around 91% found once; its top ten account for about 6.5%. This CDR3 has 11 amino acids. V was pared by 6 bases and J by 4 bases, with 7 bases between. Per the germline V gene, CDR1 is MDHEN and CDR2 is SYDVKM. These data originate in a study of blood T cell repertoires in COVID-19. Study as a whole: PBMCs, B-cell-depleted T cells, or T cells were the source of the cDNA or gDNA that made up the material.

Sequencing input: peripheral blood. The chain recombines TRBV28 with TRBJ2-7; maybe TRBD1 (6 bases). This clonotype originated in a man aged 18 to 29 with active or convalescent COVID-19. The DNA for the CDR3 is TGTGCCAGCAGCGGACAGTACGAGCAGTACTTC. Translating gives CASSGQYEQYF. Based on the CDR3 plus reference TRBV28 and TRBJ2-7, the full variable domain is DVKVTQSSRYLVKRTGEKVFLECVQDMDHENMFWYRQDPGLGLRLIYFSYDVKMKEKGDIPEGYSVSREKKERFSLILESASTNQTSMYLCASSGQYEQYFGPGTRLTVT.